This T cell receptor beta chain was identified in a study of beta chain features in type 1 diabetes. The CDR3 has 14 amino acids. CDR1 is SGHNT and CDR2 is YYREEE in the germline V gene (reference sequence). V gave up 2 bases and J gave up 2 bases; unmatched junction bases: 1. A note on this clone: Antigen specificity is unknown.

Investigators reverse transcribed all isolated RNA, so they sequenced expressed TCRB transcripts. Some clones are missing from TCRdb's copy, which holds only in-frame ones; the method was immunoSEQ multiplex PCR. The sample records about 650,000 clones, over 10% being singletons. Study observations and caveats: For cells with high TCR expression, cDNA sequencing could yield over-representation. Compared to healthy donors, patients appeared to have naive, central memory and Treg TCRB repertoires that were more alike. Unsettled here was the matter of whether HLA type influences TCRB rearrangement. TCRB CDR3s were moderately but significantly shorter in Type 1 diabetes patients in all four CD4+ subsets.

The chain recombines TRBV5-4 with TRBJ1-2; 9 bases map to TRBD1. The clonotype was recovered from a man younger than 40 with type 1 diabetes. Material for sequencing was naive CD4+ T cells from blood. DNA of the CDR3: TGTGCCAGCAGCTTTGGGACAGGGAACTATGGCTACACCTTC. Residues: CASSFGTGNYGYTF.